Shown below are 28 T cell receptor beta chains from a single sample sequenced in a study of blood T cell repertoires in COVID-19 (dated by TCRdb to about 2020). The library relied on the immunoSEQ multiplex PCR assay. TCRdb limited this immuneACCESS table to in-frame rearrangements with V and J called. A share of clones is missing; checked studies link under half to unresolved V genes, and the rest is unexplained. This sample is represented by approximately 270,000 clones; about 87% of them were singletons. The ten largest clones represent roughly 6.8% of the sample. Material: peripheral blood. The receptors come from a woman between 25 and 40 years old with COVID-19, enrolled during active disease.

The chain is built from TRBV7-2 and TRBJ1-1; D may be TRBD1 (6 bases). There are 15 residues in the CDR3. Trimming removed 2 bases at V and 0 bases at J, with 10 bases between. Per the germline V gene, CDR1 is SGHTA and CDR2 is FQGNSA. Here the CDR3 DNA reads TGTGCCAGCAGCTTACTCGCAGGGGTGAACACTGAAGCTTTCTTT. Translating gives CASSLLAGVNTEAFF.

This clone was observed a single time. This chain joins TRBV7-9 and TRBJ2-4; 7 bases fit TRBD1. This CDR3 region has 15 residues. Germline trimming cut 5 bases from V and 2 bases from J; bases unmatched to any gene: 6. CDR1 and CDR2 (germline): SEHNR, FQNEAQ (reference sequence). In nucleotides, the CDR3 is TGTGCCAGCAGCACGGGCAGGGGGACCAAAAACATTCAGTACTTC. Protein product: CASSTGRGTKNIQYF.

The chain recombines TRBV6-5 with TRBJ1-6; D remains ambiguous. This CDR3 is built from 15 residues. Germline V CDR1 and CDR2: MNHEY, SVGAGI. The V end was cut by 7 bases, the J end by 6 bases, with 16 bases between. CDR3 region: CASTPTAVANSPLHF. Written as DNA, the CDR3 is TGTGCCAGCACTCCAACAGCGGTTGCTAATTCACCCCTCCACTTT.

The CDR3 region is CASSLFLLQTGELFF. For the CDR3, the DNA is TGTGCCAGCAGCTTATTTCTCCTACAGACCGGGGAGCTGTTTTTT. This rearrangement joins TRBV7-9 to TRBJ2-2, with D hard to call. This CDR3 has 15 residues. Per germline, CDR1 SEHNR and CDR2 FQNEAQ (reference sequence). V was shortened by 2 bases and J by 5 bases, with 12 bases between the two germline ends.

The chain carries TRBV28 and TRBJ1-2; 7 bases align to TRBD1. Germline CDR1 and CDR2: MDHEN and SYDVKM. V gave up 5 bases and J gave up 0 bases; unmatched junction bases: 6. This CDR3 has 15 amino acids. CDR3 nucleotides: TGTGCCAGCAGTCCGATAGGACAGGCTAACTATGGCTACACCTTC. Protein sequence: CASSPIGQANYGYTF.

For the CDR3, the DNA is TGTGCCAGCAGTGAAGGGCAGAACACCGGGGAGCTGTTTTTT. As protein: CASSEGQNTGELFF. V and J are TRBV2 and TRBJ2-2, with D unclear. V gave up 1 base and J gave up 1 base, with 4 bases separating them. This CDR3 region has 14 residues. CDR1 and CDR2 from the germline V gene are SNHLY and FYNNEI. Full variable domain (rest looked up from reference TRBV2 and TRBJ2-2): EPEVTQTPSHQVTQMGQEVILRCVPISNHLYFYWYRQILGQKVEFLVSFYNNEISEKSEIFDDQFSVERPDGSNFTLKIRSTKLEDSAMYFCASSEGQNTGELFFGEGSRLTVL.

V is TRBV3-1 (or the pseudogene TRBV3-2) and J is TRBJ1-4, with D hard to call. Trimming left V 0 bases short and J 4 bases short, with 9 bases between. Germline V gives CDR1 LGHDT, CDR2 YNNKEL (reference sequence). The CDR3 is 15 amino acids. The CDR3 loop is CASSQDDGLNEKLFF. The CDR3 DNA reads TGTGCCAGCAGCCAAGACGACGGACTTAATGAAAAACTGTTTTTT.

This clone was detected only once. The chain recombines TRBV11-3 with TRBJ2-1, with unresolved D. The germline gives CDR1 SGHNT, CDR2 YENEEA. V lost 1 base and J 9 bases, leaving 13 bases between the germline ends. CDR3 size: 14 residues. The CDR3 loop is CASSLGGPPSEQFF. Written as DNA, the CDR3 is TGTGCCAGCAGCTTAGGCGGCCCCCCGAGTGAGCAGTTCTTC.

This chain links TRBV5-1 with TRBJ1-3; a weak D match, TRBD1 (5 bases). CDR1 and CDR2 (germline): SGHRS, YFSETQ. The CDR3 extends over 17 amino acids. The germline V and J ends were trimmed by 2 bases and 0 bases, with 15 bases remaining between them. As DNA, the CDR3 is TGCGCCAGCAGCTTTGACAGCCTAAAGCTCTCTGGAAACACCATATATTTT. It is translated as CASSFDSLKLSGNTIYF.

The rearrangement links TRBV5-1 to TRBJ2-5; 11 bases fit TRBD2. CDR1 and CDR2 from the germline V gene are SGHRS and YFSETQ. The CDR3 loop spans 15 amino acids. V lost 8 bases, J lost 4 bases, and 10 bases stayed unmatched. CDR3 residues: CASRGLAGDAETQYF. CDR3 sequence (DNA): TGCGCCAGTCGCGGACTAGCGGGTGATGCAGAGACCCAGTACTTC.

The gene calls are TRBV29-1 and TRBJ1-2; 7 bases are shared with TRBD1. Germline values: CDR1 SQVTM, CDR2 ANQGSEA. V lost 7 bases and J lost 0; bases outside the gene matches: 8. This CDR3 has 14 amino acids. CDR3 sequence (DNA): TGCAGCGCTGAGGGCAGGGGGGCTAACTATGGCTACACCTTC. Its translation is CSAEGRGANYGYTF.

The gene calls are TRBV6-2 or TRBV6-3 and TRBJ2-1; 7 nucleotides line up with TRBD2. Germline V gene data show CDR1 as MNHEY and CDR2 as SVGEGT. After removal of 3 bases from V and 0 bases from J, the junction contained 8 bases not matched to a gene. CDR3 length: 17 residues. The CDR3 DNA reads as TGTGCCAGCAGTTATTCATGGGAGGGCCGCTCCTACAATGAGCAGTTCTTC. Its protein product is CASSYSWEGRSYNEQFF.

The chain carries TRBV3-1 (or the pseudogene TRBV3-2) and TRBJ2-1; 7 positions match TRBD2. CDR1 is LGHDT and CDR2 is YNNKEL in the germline V gene (reference sequence). V lost 1 base, J lost 2 bases, and 2 bases stayed unmatched. There are 15 residues in the CDR3. The CDR3, as DNA: TGTGCCAGCAGCCAAGCGGGACTAACCTACAATGAGCAGTTCTTC. Residues: CASSQAGLTYNEQFF.

The V gene is TRBV5-6, the J gene TRBJ2-7; 9 bases align to TRBD1. The trim removed 5 bases at V and 7 bases at J, leaving 13 bases unmatched. The CDR3 extends over 15 amino acids. CDR1 and CDR2 (germline): SGHDT, YYEEEE. CDR3: CASRTGTGIGEEQYV. The DNA of the CDR3 is TGTGCCAGCAGGACCGGGACAGGGATCGGGGAAGAGCAGTACGTC.

This sequence joins TRBV3-1 (or the pseudogene TRBV3-2) and TRBJ2-5; 9 nucleotides match TRBD2. Germline V gene lookup returns CDR1 LGHDT and CDR2 YNNKEL (reference sequence). Trimming at V came to 1 base and at J to 2 bases, leaving 2 bases not matched to a gene. This CDR3 has 15 residues. The CDR3 DNA is TGTGCCAGCAGCCAAGCAACTAGCGGGCAAGAGACCCAGTACTTC. Amino acids: CASSQATSGQETQYF.

This chain's CDR3 is CASSSLGGADTQYF. The CDR3 DNA reads as TGTGCCAGCAGCTCCCTAGGGGGAGCAGATACGCAGTATTTT. The chain joins TRBV13 to TRBJ2-3; tentative D call: TRBD1 (6 bases). The germline V gene has CDR1 PRHDT and CDR2 FYEKMQ (reference sequence). V shed 4 bases and J shed 4 bases, with 12 bases lying between them. The CDR3 length is 14 residues.

The rearrangement links TRBV7-2 to TRBJ2-2; weak D call: TRBD1 (7 bases). Germline-derived CDR1 and CDR2 are SGHTA and FQGNSA. The CDR3 length is 15 residues. Trimming cost V 5 bases and J 2 bases, with 12 bases left between them. DNA of the CDR3: TGTGCCAGCAGCCGCGGGACAGACAACACCGGGGAGCTGTTTTTT. It specifies CASSRGTDNTGELFF.

The chain uses TRBV4-3 and TRBJ1-2; D is possibly TRBD1 (5 bases). Trimming took 7 bases from V and 7 from J, leaving 10 bases between them. The CDR3 covers 11 residues. CDR1 is LGHNA and CDR2 is YSLEER in the germline V gene. The CDR3 nucleotides read TGCGCCAGCAACGGAGGGGCTGGCTACACCTTC. Translated, it gives CASNGGAGYTF.

This chain joins TRBV6-6 and TRBJ2-1; D is uncertain. The CDR3 totals 15 residues. Deletions cut 6 bases from V and 0 bases from J, with 12 bases between. In germline, CDR1 is MNHNY, CDR2 SVGAGI (reference sequence). The CDR3, as DNA: TGTGCCAGCAGCAGCGTCGCAGTCTCCTACAATGAGCAGTTCTTC. Protein sequence: CASSSVAVSYNEQFF.

The chain carries TRBV24-1 and TRBJ2-2; 7 positions agree with TRBD1. CDR1 KGHDR and CDR2 SFDVKD come from the germline V gene. V was pared by 5 bases and J by 0 bases, with 2 bases of the junction left unmatched. The CDR3 totals 15 residues. This CDR3 is CATSVTGTNTGELFF. CDR3 bases: TGTGCCACCAGTGTGACAGGGACGAACACCGGGGAGCTGTTTTTT.

The rearrangement links TRBV10-3 to TRBJ2-1; 12 nucleotides align to TRBD1. Germline V gene sequence: CDR1 ENHRY, CDR2 SYGVKD. The V and J ends lost 10 bases and 7 bases, in that order; junction bases with no gene match: 11. The CDR3 is 15 residues long. CDR3 coding DNA: TGTGCCACCGGGAGGGGGACAGGGGGCCCTAATGAGCAGTTCTTC. It specifies CATGRGTGGPNEQFF.

The chain combines TRBV11-2 with TRBJ2-7; possibly TRBD2 for D (6 bases). V dropped 5 bases and J dropped 5 bases, with 19 bases sitting between them. Germline CDR1 SGHAT, CDR2 FQNNGV. The CDR3 sequence is 15 residues long. The CDR3 nucleotides read TGTGCCAGCAGCCCGCGGGACCGCTTAAGGGACGAGCAGTACTTC. It codes for CASSPRDRLRDEQYF.

V gene TRBV9 combines with J gene TRBJ2-2, with D possibly TRBD1 on 6 matching bases. Per germline, CDR1 SGDLS and CDR2 YYNGEE. The CDR3 spans 16 residues. With 0 bases removed from V and 0 bases from J, the gap between germline ends came to 9 bases. Here the CDR3 reads CASSVVGTPNTGELFF. DNA of the CDR3: TGTGCCAGCAGCGTAGTCGGGACACCGAACACCGGGGAGCTGTTTTTT.

The chain joins TRBV7-2 to TRBJ2-5; TRBD1 is a possible D gene (7 bases). CDR1 and CDR2 from the germline V gene are SGHTA and FQGNSA. CDR3 length: 15 residues. V lost 0 bases to trimming and J lost 4 bases, with 12 bases between them. The DNA of the CDR3 is TGTGCCAGCAGCTTAGCTATCAGGGGGGCAGAGACCCAGTACTTC. Protein product: CASSLAIRGAETQYF.

This clone was picked up one time. V usage is TRBV12-3 or TRBV12-4 and J usage is TRBJ1-1, with 8 bases fitting TRBD1. The CDR3 covers 12 residues. Trimming removed 3 bases from V and 11 bases from J; junction bases left unmatched: 5. CDR3 nucleotides: TGTGCCAGCAGTTTTGGGCAGGGGGCTGCTTTCTTT. Translated, it gives CASSFGQGAAFF.

The chain combines TRBV5-1 with TRBJ2-3; 7 nucleotides align to TRBD2. V dropped 2 bases and J dropped 4; count of bases not matched to a gene: 7. The germline CDR1 and CDR2 sequences are SGHRS and YFSETQ. The CDR3 contains 15 residues. The CDR3: CASSLGGRSPDTQYF. The CDR3 DNA reads TGCGCCAGCAGCTTAGGCGGGAGATCCCCAGATACGCAGTATTTT.

The chain joins TRBV6-5 to TRBJ1-5, with TRBD1 matching 7 bases. This CDR3 is built from 14 residues. V shed 8 bases and J 3 bases; nucleotides not matched to a gene: 7. Per germline, CDR1 MNHEY and CDR2 SVGAGI. CDR3 residues: CASDGTVNNQPQHF. Here the CDR3 DNA reads TGTGCCAGCGACGGGACAGTAAACAATCAGCCCCAGCATTTT.

This clone appeared a single time. V and J are TRBV4-3 and TRBJ2-1; the match to TRBD2 covers 8 bases. V trimming: 4 bases; J trimming: 0 bases; junction bases outside the gene matches: 5. This CDR3 contains 16 residues. Germline-derived CDR1 and CDR2 are LGHNA and YSLEER. The CDR3 loop reads CASSPGGRSSYNEQFF. The CDR3 bases are TGCGCCAGCAGCCCTGGCGGGAGGTCCTCCTACAATGAGCAGTTCTTC.